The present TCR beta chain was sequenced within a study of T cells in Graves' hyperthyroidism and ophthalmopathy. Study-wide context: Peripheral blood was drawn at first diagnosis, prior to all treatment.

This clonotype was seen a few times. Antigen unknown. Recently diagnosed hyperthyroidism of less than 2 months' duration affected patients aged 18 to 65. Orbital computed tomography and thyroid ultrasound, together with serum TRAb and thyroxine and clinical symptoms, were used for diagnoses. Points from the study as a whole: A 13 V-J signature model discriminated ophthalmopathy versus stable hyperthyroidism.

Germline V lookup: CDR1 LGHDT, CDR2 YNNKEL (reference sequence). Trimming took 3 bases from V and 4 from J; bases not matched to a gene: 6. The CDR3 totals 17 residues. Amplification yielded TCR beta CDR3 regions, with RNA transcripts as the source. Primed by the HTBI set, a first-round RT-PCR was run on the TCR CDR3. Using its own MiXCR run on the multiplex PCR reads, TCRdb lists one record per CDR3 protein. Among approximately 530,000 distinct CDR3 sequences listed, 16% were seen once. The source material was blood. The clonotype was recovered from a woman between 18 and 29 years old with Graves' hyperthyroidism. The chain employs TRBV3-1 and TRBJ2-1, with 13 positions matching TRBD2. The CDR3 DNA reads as TGTGCCAGCAGCCATACTACGGGACTAGCGGGGTACAATGAGCAGTTCTTC. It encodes CASSHTTGLAGYNEQFF.